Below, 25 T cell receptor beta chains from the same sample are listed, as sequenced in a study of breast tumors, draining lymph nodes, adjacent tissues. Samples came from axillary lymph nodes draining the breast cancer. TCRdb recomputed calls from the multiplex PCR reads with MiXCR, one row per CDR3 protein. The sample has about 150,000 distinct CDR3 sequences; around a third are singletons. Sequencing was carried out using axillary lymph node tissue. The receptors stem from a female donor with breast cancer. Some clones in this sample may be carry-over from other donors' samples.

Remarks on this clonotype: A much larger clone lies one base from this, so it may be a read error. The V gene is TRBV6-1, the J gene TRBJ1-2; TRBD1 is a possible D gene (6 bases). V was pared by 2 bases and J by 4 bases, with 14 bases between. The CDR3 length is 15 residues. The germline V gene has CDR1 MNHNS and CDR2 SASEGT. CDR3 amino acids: CASSEHWGLVYGYTF. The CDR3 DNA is TGTGCCAGCAGTGAACATTGGGGGCTTGTCTATGGCTACACCTTC.

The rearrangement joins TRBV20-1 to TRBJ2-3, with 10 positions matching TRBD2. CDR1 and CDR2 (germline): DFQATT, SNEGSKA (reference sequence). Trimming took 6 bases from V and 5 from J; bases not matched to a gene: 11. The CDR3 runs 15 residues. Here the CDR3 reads CSAQAGGGQGDTQYF. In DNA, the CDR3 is TGCAGTGCCCAAGCGGGGGGGGGCCAGGGAGATACGCAGTATTTT.

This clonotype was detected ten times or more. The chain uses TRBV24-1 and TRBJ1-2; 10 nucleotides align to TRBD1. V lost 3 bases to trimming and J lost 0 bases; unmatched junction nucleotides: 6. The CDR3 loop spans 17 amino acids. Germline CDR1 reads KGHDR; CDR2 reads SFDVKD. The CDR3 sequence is CATSDEGQGRANYGYTF. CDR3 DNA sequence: TGTGCCACCAGTGATGAGGGACAGGGGCGGGCTAACTATGGCTACACCTTC.

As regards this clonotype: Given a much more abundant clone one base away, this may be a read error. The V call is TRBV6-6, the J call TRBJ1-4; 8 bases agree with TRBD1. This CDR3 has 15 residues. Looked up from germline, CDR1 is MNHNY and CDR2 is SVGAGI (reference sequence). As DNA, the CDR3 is TGTGCCAGCAGTCCACGACAGGGGACTAAAGAAAAACTGTTTTTT. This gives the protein CASSPRQGTKEKLFF.

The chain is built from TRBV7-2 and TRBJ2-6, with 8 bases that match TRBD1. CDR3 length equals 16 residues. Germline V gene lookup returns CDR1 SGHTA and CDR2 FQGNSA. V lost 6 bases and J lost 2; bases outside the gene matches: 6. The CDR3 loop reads CASRPTGDTGANVLTF. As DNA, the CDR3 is TGTGCCAGCAGACCGACAGGGGACACTGGGGCCAACGTCCTGACTTTC.

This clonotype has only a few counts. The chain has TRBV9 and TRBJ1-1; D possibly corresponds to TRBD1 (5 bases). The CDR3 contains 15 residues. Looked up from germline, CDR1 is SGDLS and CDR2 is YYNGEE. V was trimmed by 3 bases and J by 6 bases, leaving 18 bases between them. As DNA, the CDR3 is TGTGCCAGCAGCGCCGAGGAGGGGTACGAAGCTGAAGCTTTCTTT. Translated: CASSAEEGYEAEAFF.

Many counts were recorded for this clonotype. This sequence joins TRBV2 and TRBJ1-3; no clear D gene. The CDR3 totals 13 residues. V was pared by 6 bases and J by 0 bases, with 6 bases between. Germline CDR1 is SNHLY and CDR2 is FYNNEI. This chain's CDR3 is CASRGSSGNTIYF. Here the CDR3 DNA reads TGTGCCAGCAGGGGATCCTCTGGAAACACCATATATTTT.

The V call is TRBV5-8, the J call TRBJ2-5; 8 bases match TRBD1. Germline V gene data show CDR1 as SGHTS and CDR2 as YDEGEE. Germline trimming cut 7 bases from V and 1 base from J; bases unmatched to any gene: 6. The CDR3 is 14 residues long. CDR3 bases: TGTGCCAGCCTCGACAGGGGAGGCCAAGAGACCCAGTACTTC. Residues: CASLDRGGQETQYF.

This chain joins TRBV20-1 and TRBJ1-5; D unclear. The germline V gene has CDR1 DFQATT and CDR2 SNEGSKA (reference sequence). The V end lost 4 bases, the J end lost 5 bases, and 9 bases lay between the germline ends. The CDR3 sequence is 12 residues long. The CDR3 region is CSATWTDQPQHF. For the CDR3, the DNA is TGCAGTGCTACATGGACGGATCAGCCCCAGCATTTT.

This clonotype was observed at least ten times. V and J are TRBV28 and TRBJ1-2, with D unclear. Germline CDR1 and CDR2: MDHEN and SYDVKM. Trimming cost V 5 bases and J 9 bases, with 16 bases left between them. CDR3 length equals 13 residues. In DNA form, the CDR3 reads TGTGCCAGCAGTCCCGGCCGTATGTCAAGCTACACCTTC. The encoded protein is CASSPGRMSSYTF.

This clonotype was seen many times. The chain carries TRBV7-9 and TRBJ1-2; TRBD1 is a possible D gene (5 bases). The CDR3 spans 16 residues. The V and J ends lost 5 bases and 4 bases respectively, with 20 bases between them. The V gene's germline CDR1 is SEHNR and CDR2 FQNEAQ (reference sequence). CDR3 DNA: TGTGCCAGCAGCAAAGACAGCCCCCAGGTTGGCTATGGCTACACCTTC. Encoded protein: CASSKDSPQVGYGYTF.

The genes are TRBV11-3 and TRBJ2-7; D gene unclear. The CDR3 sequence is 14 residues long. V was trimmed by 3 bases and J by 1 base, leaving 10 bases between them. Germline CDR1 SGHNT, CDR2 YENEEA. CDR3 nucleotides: TGTGCCAGCAGCTTCGCGGTAGAGTCCTACGAGCAGTACTTC. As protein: CASSFAVESYEQYF.

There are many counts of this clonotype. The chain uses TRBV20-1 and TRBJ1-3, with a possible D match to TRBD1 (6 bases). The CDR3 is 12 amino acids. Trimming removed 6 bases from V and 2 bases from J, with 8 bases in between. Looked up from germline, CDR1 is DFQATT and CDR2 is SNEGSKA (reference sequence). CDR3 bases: TGCAGTGCAGGGGACACTGGAAACACCATATATTTT. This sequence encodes CSAGDTGNTIYF.

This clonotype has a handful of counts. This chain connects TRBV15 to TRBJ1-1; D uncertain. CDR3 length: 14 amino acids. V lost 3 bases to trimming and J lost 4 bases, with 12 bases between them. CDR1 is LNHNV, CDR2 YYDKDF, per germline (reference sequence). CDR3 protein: CATSSGFEGTEAFF. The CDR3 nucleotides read TGTGCCACCAGCAGCGGGTTTGAGGGCACTGAAGCTTTCTTT.

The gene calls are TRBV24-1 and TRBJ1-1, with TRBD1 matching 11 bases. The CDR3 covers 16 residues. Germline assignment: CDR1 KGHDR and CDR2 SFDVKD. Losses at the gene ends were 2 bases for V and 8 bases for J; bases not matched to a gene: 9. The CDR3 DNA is TGTGCCACCAGTGATTCGACGGACAGGGGGCTTTCAGAAGCTTTCTTT. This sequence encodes CATSDSTDRGLSEAFF.

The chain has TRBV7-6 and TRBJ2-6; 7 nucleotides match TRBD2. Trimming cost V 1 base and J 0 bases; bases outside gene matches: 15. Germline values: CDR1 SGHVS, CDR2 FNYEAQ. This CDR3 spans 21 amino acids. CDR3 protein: CASSLERGVPGLCSGANVLTF. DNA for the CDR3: TGTGCCAGCAGCTTAGAGCGGGGAGTCCCCGGGCTGTGCTCTGGGGCCAACGTCCTGACTTTC.

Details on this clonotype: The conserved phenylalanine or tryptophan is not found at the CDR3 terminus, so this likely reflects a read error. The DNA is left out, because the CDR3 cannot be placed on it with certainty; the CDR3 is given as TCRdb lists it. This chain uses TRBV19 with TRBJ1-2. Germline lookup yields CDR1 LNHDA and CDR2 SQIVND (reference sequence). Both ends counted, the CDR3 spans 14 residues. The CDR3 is CASSIGESWDGCTL.

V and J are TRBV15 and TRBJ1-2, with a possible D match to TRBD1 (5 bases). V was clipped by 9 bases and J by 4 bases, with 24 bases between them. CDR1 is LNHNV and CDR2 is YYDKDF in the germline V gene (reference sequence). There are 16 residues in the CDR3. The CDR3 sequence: CATSGDLGGLLYGYTF. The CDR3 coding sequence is TGTGCCACTAGCGGAGATCTGGGGGGTCTTCTCTATGGCTACACCTTC. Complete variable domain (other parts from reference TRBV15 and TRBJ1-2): DAMVIQNPRYQVTQFGKPVTLSCSQTLNHNVMYWYQQKSSQAPKLLFHYYDKDFNNEADTPDNFQSRRPNTSFCFLDIRSPGLGDTAMYLCATSGDLGGLLYGYTFGSGTRLTVV.

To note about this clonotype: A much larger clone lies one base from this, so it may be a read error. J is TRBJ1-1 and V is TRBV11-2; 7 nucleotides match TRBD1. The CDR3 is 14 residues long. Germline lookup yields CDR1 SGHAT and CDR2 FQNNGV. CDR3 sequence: CASRPGGLNTEACF. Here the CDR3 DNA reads TGTGCCAGCAGGCCAGGGGGATTGAACACTGAAGCTTGCTTT.

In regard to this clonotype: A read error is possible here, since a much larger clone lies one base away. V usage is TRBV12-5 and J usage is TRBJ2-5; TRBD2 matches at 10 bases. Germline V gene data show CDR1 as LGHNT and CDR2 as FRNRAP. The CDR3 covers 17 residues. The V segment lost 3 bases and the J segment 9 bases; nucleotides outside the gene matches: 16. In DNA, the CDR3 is TGTGCTAGTGGTTTCGACCCCAAGCGGGGGGGCCGGGAGGCCCAGTACTTC. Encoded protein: CASGFDPKRGGREAQYF.

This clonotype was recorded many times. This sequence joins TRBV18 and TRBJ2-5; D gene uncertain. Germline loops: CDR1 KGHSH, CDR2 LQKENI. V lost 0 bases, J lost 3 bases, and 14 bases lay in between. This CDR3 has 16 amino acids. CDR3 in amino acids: CASSPPNTIYKETQYF. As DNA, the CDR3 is TGTGCCAGCTCACCACCGAACACCATATACAAAGAGACCCAGTACTTC.

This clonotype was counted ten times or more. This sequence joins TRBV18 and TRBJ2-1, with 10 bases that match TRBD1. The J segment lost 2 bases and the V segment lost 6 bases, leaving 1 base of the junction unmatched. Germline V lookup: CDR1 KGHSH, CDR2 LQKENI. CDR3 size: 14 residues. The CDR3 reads CASSGQGTYNEQFF. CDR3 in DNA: TGTGCCAGCTCGGGACAGGGGACCTACAATGAGCAGTTCTTC. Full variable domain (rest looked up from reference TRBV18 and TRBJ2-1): NAGVMQNPRHLVRRRGQEARLRCSPMKGHSHVYWYRQLPEEGLKFMVYLQKENIIDESGMPKERFSAEFPKEGPSILRIQQVVRGDSAAYFCASSGQGTYNEQFFGPGTRLTVL.

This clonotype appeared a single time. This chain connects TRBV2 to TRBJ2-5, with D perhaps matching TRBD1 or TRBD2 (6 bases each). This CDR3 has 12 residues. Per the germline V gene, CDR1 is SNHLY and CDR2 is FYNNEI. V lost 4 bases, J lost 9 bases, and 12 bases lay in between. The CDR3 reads CASSGEGGSQYF. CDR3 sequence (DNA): TGTGCCAGCAGTGGCGAGGGGGGCTCCCAGTACTTC.

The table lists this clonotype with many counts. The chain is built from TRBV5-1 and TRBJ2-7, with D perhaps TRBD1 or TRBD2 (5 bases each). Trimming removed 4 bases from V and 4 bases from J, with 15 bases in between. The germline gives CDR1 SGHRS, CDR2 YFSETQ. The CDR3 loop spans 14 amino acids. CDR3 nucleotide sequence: TGCGCCAGCAGCGCAGCCGGGGACCCATACGAGCAGTACTTC. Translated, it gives CASSAAGDPYEQYF.

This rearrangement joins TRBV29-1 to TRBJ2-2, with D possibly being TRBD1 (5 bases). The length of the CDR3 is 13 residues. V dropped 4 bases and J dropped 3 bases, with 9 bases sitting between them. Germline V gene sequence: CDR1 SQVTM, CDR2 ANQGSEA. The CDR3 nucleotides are TGCAGCGTTGCAGGGTTGTACACCGGGGAGCTGTTTTTT. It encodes CSVAGLYTGELFF.